The 15 T cell receptor beta chains below were found in one sample sequenced in a study of patients and donors after allogeneic stem cell transplantation. MiXCR was run by TCRdb on the RT-PCR reads, yielding one entry per CDR3 protein. The table includes some 960,000 distinct CDR3 sequences, more than 15% detected once. Sequenced input: blood, either unsorted or a sorted T cell fraction (not recorded which). The receptor set was obtained from a human donor who was either an allogeneic HSCT recipient or a stem cell or donor lymphocyte infusion donor (not recorded which). It is not recorded whose cells these are; they may come from a transplant donor.

This clonotype was counted only a few times. This chain connects TRBV12-3 or TRBV12-4 to TRBJ1-1; 10 bases agree with TRBD1. V shed 6 bases and J 1 base; nucleotides not matched to a gene: 5. The CDR3 length is 15 residues. CDR3 residues: CASRWTGGWNTEAFF. The CDR3, as DNA: TGTGCCAGCAGGTGGACAGGGGGTTGGAACACTGAAGCTTTCTTT.

This clonotype was seen more than once but under ten times. J is TRBJ2-2 and V is TRBV2, with D possibly matching TRBD1 (6 bases). V lost 10 bases and J lost 1, with 16 bases in between. Germline V gene lookup returns CDR1 SNHLY and CDR2 FYNNEI. CDR3 length: 15 amino acids. The CDR3 DNA reads TGTGCCACCAAAAGGACAGACGGGAACACCGGGGAGCTGTTTTTT. Translated, it gives CATKRTDGNTGELFF.

The gene calls are TRBV9 and TRBJ2-7, with unresolved D. The CDR3 is made up of 12 amino acids. Germline V gene data show CDR1 as SGDLS and CDR2 as YYNGEE. V lost 0 bases and J lost 5, with 6 bases in between. CDR3 sequence reads: CASSVGSHEQYF. The CDR3 DNA reads as TGTGCCAGCAGCGTAGGGTCCCACGAGCAGTACTTC. Complete variable domain (other parts from reference TRBV9 and TRBJ2-7): DSGVTQTPKHLITATGQRVTLRCSPRSGDLSVYWYQQSLDQGLQFLIQYYNGEERAKGNILERFSAQQFPDLHSELNLSSLELGDSALYFCASSVGSHEQYFGPGTRLTVT.

The genes are TRBV12-3 or TRBV12-4 and TRBJ1-2, with D uncertain. V dropped 3 bases and J dropped 8 bases, with 16 bases sitting between them. The CDR3 has 14 residues. For the CDR3, the DNA is TGTGCCAGCAGTTTTTCAGAAAAGTCATGGGGCTACACCTTC. It translates to CASSFSEKSWGYTF.

This clonotype was recorded many times. V and J are TRBV12-3 or TRBV12-4 and TRBJ2-1; 8 nucleotides agree with TRBD2. This CDR3 is 12 amino acids long. The ends lost 6 bases at V and 7 bases at J; junction bases unmatched: 2. The CDR3 is CASSPSGNEQFF. In DNA, the CDR3 is TGTGCCAGCAGCCCTAGCGGGAATGAGCAGTTCTTC.

The gene calls are TRBV11-2 and TRBJ1-6; the match to TRBD1 covers 8 bases. J lost 9 bases, V lost 3 bases, and 4 bases had no gene match. CDR3 length equals 14 residues. Germline assignment: CDR1 SGHAT and CDR2 FQNNGV. The CDR3 protein is CASSFDRGGSPLHF. For the CDR3, the DNA is TGTGCCAGCAGCTTTGACAGGGGAGGTTCACCCCTCCACTTT. Complete variable domain (other parts from reference TRBV11-2 and TRBJ1-6): EAGVAQSPRYKIIEKRQSVAFWCNPISGHATLYWYQQILGQGPKLLIQFQNNGVVDDSQLPKDRFSAERLKGVDSTLKIQPAKLEDSAVYLCASSFDRGGSPLHFGNGTRLTVT.

This sequence joins TRBV15 and TRBJ2-2, with 8 bases identical to TRBD2. The trim removed 5 bases at V and 4 bases at J, leaving 12 bases unmatched. The germline V gene encodes CDR1 LNHNV and CDR2 YYDKDF (reference sequence). The CDR3 is 17 residues long. The CDR3 nucleotides read TGTGCCACCAGCGAGCCCGGGACTAGTGAGGTCACCGGGGAGCTGTTTTTT. This translates into CATSEPGTSEVTGELFF.

This clonotype was observed a handful of times. The chain has TRBV20-1 and TRBJ2-1, with 8 bases identical to TRBD2. The CDR3 consists of 15 residues. V lost 0 bases and J lost 1; bases outside the gene matches: 2. The germline V gene encodes CDR1 DFQATT and CDR2 SNEGSKA (reference sequence). The CDR3 DNA reads as TGCAGTGCTAGAGACGGGGGGGGTTCCTACAATGAGCAGTTCTTC. Translation: CSARDGGGSYNEQFF.

This clonotype was recorded a few times. CDR3 protein: CSASPPPGNTGELFF. The CDR3 DNA reads TGCAGTGCTAGCCCCCCCCCAGGGAACACCGGGGAGCTGTTTTTT. The chain is built from TRBV20-1 and TRBJ2-2, with D unclear. The CDR3 is made up of 15 amino acids. CDR1 and CDR2 (germline): DFQATT, SNEGSKA (reference sequence). Trimming took 3 bases from V and 1 from J, leaving 12 bases between them.

The genes are TRBV5-6 and TRBJ2-2; the D gene could be TRBD1 or TRBD2 (5 bases each). Germline V gene lookup returns CDR1 SGHDT and CDR2 YYEEEE. The CDR3 spans 15 residues. Trimming took 4 bases from V and 8 from J, leaving 18 bases between them. The CDR3 loop reads CASSPIGTSAGELFF. Written as DNA, the CDR3 is TGTGCCAGCAGCCCTATTGGGACCAGTGCGGGGGAGCTGTTTTTT. Based on the CDR3 plus reference TRBV5-6 and TRBJ2-2, the full variable domain is DAGVTQSPTHLIKTRGQQVTLRCSPKSGHDTVSWYQQALGQGPQFIFQYYEEEERQRGNFPDRFSGHQFPNYSSELNVNALLLGDSALYLCASSPIGTSAGELFFGEGSRLTVL.

This clonotype was counted at least ten times. This CDR3 is CAIRDGGYNEQFF. The DNA of the CDR3 is TGTGCCATCAGGGACGGGGGCTACAATGAGCAGTTCTTC. This chain connects TRBV10-3 to TRBJ2-1; possibly TRBD2 for D (6 bases). CDR1 is ENHRY, CDR2 SYGVKD, per germline. Trimming stripped 6 bases from V and 3 bases from J, with 9 bases between. The CDR3 has 13 amino acids.

This clonotype was seen a few times. This sequence joins TRBV18 and TRBJ1-2; a weak D match, TRBD1 (6 bases). The CDR3 covers 16 residues. Germline-derived CDR1 and CDR2 are KGHSH and LQKENI. V lost 7 bases to trimming and J lost 1 base, with 19 bases between them. The chain's CDR3 is CASYDAPGHFNYGYTF. CDR3 coding DNA: TGTGCCAGCTACGACGCGCCGGGACACTTTAACTATGGCTACACCTTC. Full variable domain (outside the CDR3, taken from reference TRBV18 and TRBJ1-2): NAGVMQNPRHLVRRRGQEARLRCSPMKGHSHVYWYRQLPEEGLKFMVYLQKENIIDESGMPKERFSAEFPKEGPSILRIQQVVRGDSAAYFCASYDAPGHFNYGYTFGSGTRLTVV.

V is TRBV12-3 or TRBV12-4 and J is TRBJ2-7, with 10 bases lining up with TRBD1. V lost 5 bases to trimming and J lost 2 bases; unmatched junction nucleotides: 6. The CDR3 is made up of 15 amino acids. The chain's CDR3 is CASSTWGQGTYEQYF. The CDR3 DNA follows: TGTGCCAGCAGTACATGGGGACAGGGGACCTACGAGCAGTACTTC.

This clonotype was counted at least ten times. The V and J genes are TRBV6-2 or TRBV6-3 and TRBJ2-1; D is possibly TRBD1 (6 bases). Between the trimmed V and J ends, which lost 5 bases and 7 bases, there was a span of 9 bases. CDR1 and CDR2 (germline): MNHEY, SVGEGT. CDR3 length: 12 residues. CDR3 residues: CASSKQGNEQFF. The CDR3 DNA reads as TGTGCCAGCAGTAAACAGGGTAATGAGCAGTTCTTC.

This clonotype was detected only a few times. The chain employs TRBV27 and TRBJ2-6; the match to TRBD1 covers 7 bases. CDR3 length equals 19 residues. Looked up from germline, CDR1 is MNHEY and CDR2 is SMNVEV (reference sequence). V lost 3 bases and J lost 0; bases outside the gene matches: 11. This CDR3 is CASSFRFKRDSSGANVLTF. CDR3 DNA: TGTGCCAGCAGTTTCCGATTCAAACGGGACAGCTCTGGGGCCAACGTCCTGACTTTC.